Below, one T cell receptor beta chain is given with its context. Its specificity is unknown. Documented time point: newly diagnosed, previously untreated cHL patient sample. The CD4+ T cells used were purified from thawed PBMCs through magnetic negative selection. The authors compared against newly diagnosed, untreated classical Hodgkin lymphoma PBMCs. Generated by immunoSEQ multiplex PCR, the TCRdb table keeps only in-frame clones and is missing some. The repertoire holds nearly 35,000 clones, approximately 90% seen once, with 0.22% in the top ten. This CDR3 has 15 amino acids. Germline CDR1 reads MDHEN; CDR2 reads SYDVKM. Germline trimming cut 3 bases from V and 2 bases from J; bases unmatched to any gene: 5. The data are from a study of PD-1 blockade in classical Hodgkin lymphoma. Study-wide findings and caveats: TCR diversity at baseline was reported to be reduced in newly diagnosed patients relative to healthy donors. The authors have not defined what causes the repertoire differences, possibly disease activity or prior therapy.

V and J are TRBV28 and TRBJ2-3; 7 nucleotides match TRBD2. The TCR was taken from a human donor with classical Hodgkin lymphoma. Sequenced material: CD4+ T cells from blood. The DNA of the CDR3 is TGTGCCAGCAGTTTGAATTGGGACTACACAGATACGCAGTATTTT. Protein product: CASSLNWDYTDTQYF.